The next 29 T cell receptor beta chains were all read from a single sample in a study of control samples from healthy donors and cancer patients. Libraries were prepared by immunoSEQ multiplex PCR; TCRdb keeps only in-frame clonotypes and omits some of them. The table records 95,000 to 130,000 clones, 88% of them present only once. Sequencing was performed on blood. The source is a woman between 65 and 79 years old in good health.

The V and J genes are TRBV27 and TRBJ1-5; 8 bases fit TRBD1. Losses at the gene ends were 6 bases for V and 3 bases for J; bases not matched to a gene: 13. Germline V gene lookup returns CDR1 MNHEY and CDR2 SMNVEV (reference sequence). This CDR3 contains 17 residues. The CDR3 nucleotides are TGTGCCAGCAGCCCCGTATCCCCGACAGGGGCCAATCAGCCCCAGCATTTT. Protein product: CASSPVSPTGANQPQHF.

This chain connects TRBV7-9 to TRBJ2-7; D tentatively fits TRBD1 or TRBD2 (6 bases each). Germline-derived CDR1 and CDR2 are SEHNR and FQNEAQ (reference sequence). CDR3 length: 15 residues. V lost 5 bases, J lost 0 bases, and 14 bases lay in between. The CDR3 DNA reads TGTGCCAGCAGCCTCGCGGAGGGGGTCTCCTACGAGCAGTACTTC. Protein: CASSLAEGVSYEQYF.

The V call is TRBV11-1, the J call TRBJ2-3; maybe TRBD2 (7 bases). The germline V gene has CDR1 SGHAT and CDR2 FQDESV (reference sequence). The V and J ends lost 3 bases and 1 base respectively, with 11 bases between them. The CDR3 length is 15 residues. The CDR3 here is CASSLSGGGTDTQYF. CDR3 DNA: TGTGCCAGCAGCTTGTCGGGGGGCGGCACAGATACGCAGTATTTT.

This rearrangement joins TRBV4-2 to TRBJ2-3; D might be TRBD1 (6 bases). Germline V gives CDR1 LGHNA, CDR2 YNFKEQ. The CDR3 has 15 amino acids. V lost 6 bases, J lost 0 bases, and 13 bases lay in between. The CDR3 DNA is TGTGCCAGCAGTCCAGGGGCGACTAGCACAGATACGCAGTATTTT. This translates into CASSPGATSTDTQYF.

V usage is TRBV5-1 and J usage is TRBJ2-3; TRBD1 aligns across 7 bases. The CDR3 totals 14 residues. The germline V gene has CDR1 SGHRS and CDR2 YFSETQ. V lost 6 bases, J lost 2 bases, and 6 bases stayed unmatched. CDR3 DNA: TGCGCCAGCAACCGGGACAGAAACACAGATACGCAGTATTTT. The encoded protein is CASNRDRNTDTQYF.

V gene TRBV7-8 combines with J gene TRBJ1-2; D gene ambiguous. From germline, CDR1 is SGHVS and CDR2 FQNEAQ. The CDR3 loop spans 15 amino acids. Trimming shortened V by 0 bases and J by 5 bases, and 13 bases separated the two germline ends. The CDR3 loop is CASSLAPQRGYGYTF. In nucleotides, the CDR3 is TGTGCCAGCAGCTTAGCACCACAGCGAGGGTATGGCTACACCTTC.

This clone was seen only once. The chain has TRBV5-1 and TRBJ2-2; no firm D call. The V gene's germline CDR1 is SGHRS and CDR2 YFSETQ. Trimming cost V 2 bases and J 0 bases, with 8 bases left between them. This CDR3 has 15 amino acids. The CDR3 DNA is TGCGCCAGCAGCTTTCCGAGGACGAACACCGGGGAGCTGTTTTTT. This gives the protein CASSFPRTNTGELFF.

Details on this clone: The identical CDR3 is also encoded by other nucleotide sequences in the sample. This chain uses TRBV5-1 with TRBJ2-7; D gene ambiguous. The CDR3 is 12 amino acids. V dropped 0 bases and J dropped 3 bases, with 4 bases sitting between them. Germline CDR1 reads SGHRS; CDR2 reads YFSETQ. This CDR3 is CASSLEGYEQYF. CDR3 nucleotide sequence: TGCGCCAGCAGCTTGGAGGGCTACGAGCAGTACTTC.

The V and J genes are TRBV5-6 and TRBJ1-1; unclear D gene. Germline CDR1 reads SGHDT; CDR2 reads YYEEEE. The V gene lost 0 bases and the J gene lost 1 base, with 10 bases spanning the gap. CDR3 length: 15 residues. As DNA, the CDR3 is TGTGCCAGCAGCTTGGGGGGTGCGGGGAACACTGAAGCTTTCTTT. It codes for CASSLGGAGNTEAFF.

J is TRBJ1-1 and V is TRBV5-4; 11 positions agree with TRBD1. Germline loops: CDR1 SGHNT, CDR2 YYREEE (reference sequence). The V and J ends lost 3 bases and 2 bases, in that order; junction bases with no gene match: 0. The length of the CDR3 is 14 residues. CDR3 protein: CASSWTGGNTEAFF. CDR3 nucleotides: TGTGCCAGCAGCTGGACAGGGGGCAACACTGAAGCTTTCTTT.

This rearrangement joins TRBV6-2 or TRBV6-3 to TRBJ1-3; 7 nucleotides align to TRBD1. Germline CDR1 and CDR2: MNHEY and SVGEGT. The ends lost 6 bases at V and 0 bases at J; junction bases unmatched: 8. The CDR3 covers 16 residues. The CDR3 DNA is TGTGCCAGCAGCGAGGACAGGCCCTTCTCTGGAAACACCATATATTTT. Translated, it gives CASSEDRPFSGNTIYF.

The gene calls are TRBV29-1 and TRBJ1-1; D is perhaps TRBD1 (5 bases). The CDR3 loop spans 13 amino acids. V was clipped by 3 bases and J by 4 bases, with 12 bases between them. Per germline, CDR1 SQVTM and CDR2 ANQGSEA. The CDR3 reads CSVEGGLGTEAFF. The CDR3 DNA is TGCAGCGTTGAGGGGGGGTTGGGCACTGAAGCTTTCTTT.

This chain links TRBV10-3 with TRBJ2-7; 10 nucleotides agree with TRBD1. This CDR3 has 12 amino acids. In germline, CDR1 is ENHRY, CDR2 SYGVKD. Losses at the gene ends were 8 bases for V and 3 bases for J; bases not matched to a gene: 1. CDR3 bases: TGTGCCATCGGGACAGGGGTCTACGAGCAGTACTTC. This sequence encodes CAIGTGVYEQYF.

CDR3 in DNA: TGTGCCAGCAGCAGGTCGAGCGGTCAGCCCCAGCATTTT. This translates into CASSRSSGQPQHF. The rearrangement uses TRBV7-2 and TRBJ1-5; no firm D call. CDR3 length: 13 amino acids. Germline assignment: CDR1 SGHTA and CDR2 FQGNSA. V lost 5 bases and J 6 bases, leaving 11 bases between the germline ends.

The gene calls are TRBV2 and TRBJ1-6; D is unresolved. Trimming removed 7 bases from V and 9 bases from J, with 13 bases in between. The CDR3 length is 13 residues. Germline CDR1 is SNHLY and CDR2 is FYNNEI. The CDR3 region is CASTQETISPLHF. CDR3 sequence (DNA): TGTGCCAGCACCCAGGAAACCATTTCACCCCTCCACTTT.

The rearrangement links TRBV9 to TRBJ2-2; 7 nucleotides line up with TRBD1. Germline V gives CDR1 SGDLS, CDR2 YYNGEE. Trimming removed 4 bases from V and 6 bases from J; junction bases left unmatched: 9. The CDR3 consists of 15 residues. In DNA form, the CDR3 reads TGTGCCAGCAGCCCCCGACAGGGAGCGTCCGGGGAGCTGTTTTTT. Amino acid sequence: CASSPRQGASGELFF.

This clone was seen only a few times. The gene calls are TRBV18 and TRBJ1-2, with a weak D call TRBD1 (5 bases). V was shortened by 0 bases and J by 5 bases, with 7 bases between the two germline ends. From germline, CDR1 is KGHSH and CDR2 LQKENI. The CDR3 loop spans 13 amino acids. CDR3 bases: TGTGCCAGCTCACCACCGGGGACGTATGGCTACACCTTC. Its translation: CASSPPGTYGYTF.

DNA for the CDR3: TGTGCCAGCAGCTTACGAACTGGCGGGGGCGATGAGCAGTTCTTC. It is translated as CASSLRTGGGDEQFF. J is TRBJ2-1 and V is TRBV7-6, with a possible D match to TRBD2 (7 bases). The V and J ends lost 2 bases and 8 bases respectively, with 16 bases between them. This CDR3 spans 15 amino acids. Per germline, CDR1 SGHVS and CDR2 FNYEAQ.

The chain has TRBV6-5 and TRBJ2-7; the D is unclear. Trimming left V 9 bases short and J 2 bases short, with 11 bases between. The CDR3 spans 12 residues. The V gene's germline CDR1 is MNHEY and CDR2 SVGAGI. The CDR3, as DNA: TGTGCCAGTCAAGGTGGGACCTACGAGCAGTACTTC. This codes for CASQGGTYEQYF.

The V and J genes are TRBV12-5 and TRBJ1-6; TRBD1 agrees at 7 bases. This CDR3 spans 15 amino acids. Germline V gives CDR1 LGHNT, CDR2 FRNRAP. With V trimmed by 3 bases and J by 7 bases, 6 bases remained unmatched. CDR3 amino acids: CASGLLGGPNSPLHF. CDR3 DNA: TGTGCTAGTGGTTTACTAGGGGGCCCAAATTCACCCCTCCACTTT.

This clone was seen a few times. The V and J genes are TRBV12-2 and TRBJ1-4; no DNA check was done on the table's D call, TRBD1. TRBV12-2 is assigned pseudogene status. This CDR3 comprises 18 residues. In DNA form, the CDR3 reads TGTGCAAGTCGCTTAGCGGCAGGGAAGGGGGCAACTAATGAAAAACTGTTTTTT. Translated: CASRLAAGKGATNEKLFF.

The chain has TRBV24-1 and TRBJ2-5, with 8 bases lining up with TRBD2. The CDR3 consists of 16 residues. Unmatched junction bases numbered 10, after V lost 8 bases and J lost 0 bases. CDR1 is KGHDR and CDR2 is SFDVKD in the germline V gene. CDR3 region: CATTPGTGGDQETQYF. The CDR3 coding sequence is TGTGCCACCACCCCCGGTACGGGGGGGGACCAAGAGACCCAGTACTTC.

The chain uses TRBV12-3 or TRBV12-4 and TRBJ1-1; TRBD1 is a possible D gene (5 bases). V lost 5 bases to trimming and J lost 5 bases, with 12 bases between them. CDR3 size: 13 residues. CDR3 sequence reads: CASSPGEGTEAFF. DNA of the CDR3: TGTGCCAGCAGTCCCGGAGAGGGGACTGAAGCTTTCTTT.

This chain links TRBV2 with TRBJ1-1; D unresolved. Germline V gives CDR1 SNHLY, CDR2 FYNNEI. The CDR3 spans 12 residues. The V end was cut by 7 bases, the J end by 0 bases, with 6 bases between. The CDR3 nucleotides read TGTGCCAGCACGTCGATGAACACTGAAGCTTTCTTT. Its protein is CASTSMNTEAFF.

The CDR3 DNA reads TGTGCCAGCAGCAAGCTCGGGACAGGGGTGAGCTATGGCTACACCTTC. Encoded protein: CASSKLGTGVSYGYTF. J is TRBJ1-2 and V is TRBV7-9, with 10 positions matching TRBD1. Germline CDR1 and CDR2: SEHNR and FQNEAQ (reference sequence). The CDR3 is 16 residues long. Trimming removed 5 bases from V and 4 bases from J; junction bases left unmatched: 10.

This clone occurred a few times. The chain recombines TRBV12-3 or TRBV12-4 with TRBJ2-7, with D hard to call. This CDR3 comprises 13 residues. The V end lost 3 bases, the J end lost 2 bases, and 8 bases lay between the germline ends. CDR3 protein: CASSLSVTYEQYF. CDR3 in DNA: TGTGCCAGCAGTTTGTCGGTTACCTACGAGCAGTACTTC.

The DNA of the CDR3 is TGCGCCAGCAGCTTAGTAGCGGGGGGGTCGCCAGAGACCCAGTACTTC. This encodes CASSLVAGGSPETQYF. The J gene is TRBJ2-5, the V gene TRBV5-1; 11 nucleotides line up with TRBD2. J lost 4 bases, V lost 2 bases, and 7 bases had no gene match. This CDR3 is built from 16 residues. Germline values: CDR1 SGHRS, CDR2 YFSETQ.

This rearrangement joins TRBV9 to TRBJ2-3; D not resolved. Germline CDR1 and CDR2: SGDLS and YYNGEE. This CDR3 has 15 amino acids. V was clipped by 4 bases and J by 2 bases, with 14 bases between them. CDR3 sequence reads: CASSSGSVDTDTQYF. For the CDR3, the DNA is TGTGCCAGCAGCTCTGGGTCAGTGGACACAGATACGCAGTATTTT.

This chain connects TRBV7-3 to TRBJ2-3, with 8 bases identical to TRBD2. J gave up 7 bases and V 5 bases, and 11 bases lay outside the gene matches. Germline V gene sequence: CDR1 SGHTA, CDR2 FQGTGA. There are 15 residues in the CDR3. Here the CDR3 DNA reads TGTGCCAGCAGCAAAGGCGGACTAGCTAAATATACGCAGTATTTT. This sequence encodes CASSKGGLAKYTQYF.